The clone carrying this T cell receptor beta chain was found a few times. The antigen remains unidentified. The data belong to a study of blood T cells in healthy people across ages. About the research overall: About one barcoded beta molecule per two T cells came from capture by template switching.

The study's findings and limits: Underestimates were what the diversity estimates from one million T cells were considered to be.

A second PCR, run for about 7 to 11 cycles, used a sample-barcoded 5' primer plus a J-beta primer mix. MiXCR was run by TCRdb on the 5' RACE reads, yielding one entry per CDR3 protein. The sample shows over 1,500,000 distinct CDR3 sequences, 40% to 55% of them seen only once. This receptor was identified in a woman in her forties in good health. The sequencing sample was made of blood.

CDR3 in amino acids: CASSQRQGIPYNEQFF. In DNA, the CDR3 is TGCGCCAGCAGCCAGAGACAGGGTATACCCTACAATGAGCAGTTCTTC. The chain has TRBV4-1 and TRBJ2-1; TRBD1 agrees at 7 bases. The V gene end was trimmed by 3 bases and the J gene end by 2 bases; junction bases not matched to a gene: 7. Germline loops: CDR1 MGHRA, CDR2 YSYEKL. The CDR3 is 16 amino acids.